A single sample gave rise to the 18 T cell receptor beta chains below, sequenced in a study of T-cell reconstitution after alpha-beta-depleted transplantation in children. Molecular barcoding with unique molecular identifiers was used for the TCRbeta library. TCRdb re-called the PCR reads through MiXCR, storing one row per CDR3 protein. The repertoire holds approximately 510,000 distinct CDR3 sequences, roughly 18% seen once, with roughly 3.3% in the top ten. Sequenced material: PBMCs from the stem cell graft donor, taken from the stem cell graft. Source of these receptors: a human donor who donated a stem cell graft to a child with acute lymphoblastic leukemia.

This clonotype was counted only a few times. The chain combines TRBV12-3 or TRBV12-4 with TRBJ2-6, with TRBD2 matching 15 bases. The CDR3 has 20 amino acids. V shed 3 bases and J 2 bases; nucleotides not matched to a gene: 8. The CDR3 sequence: CASSLAPGLAGGPGANVLTF. CDR3 bases: TGTGCCAGCAGTTTGGCTCCGGGACTAGCGGGAGGCCCTGGGGCCAACGTCCTGACTTTC.

The chain links TRBV4-1 to TRBJ1-2, with 7 nucleotides matching TRBD1. Trimming at V came to 4 bases and at J to 1 base, leaving 12 bases not matched to a gene. The CDR3 extends over 17 amino acids. CDR1 and CDR2 from the germline V gene are MGHRA and YSYEKL. In nucleotides, the CDR3 is TGCGCCAGCAGCCGTATACAGGGGCGAGATTATAACTATGGCTACACCTTC. It translates to CASSRIQGRDYNYGYTF.

The chain links TRBV7-9 to TRBJ2-7; no definite D call. This CDR3 is built from 15 residues. V lost 5 bases and J 0 bases, leaving 14 bases between the germline ends. Germline V gene data show CDR1 as SEHNR and CDR2 as FQNEAQ (reference sequence). The CDR3 region has the DNA TGTGCCAGCAGCGGTGATAATTTGGGCTCCTACGAGCAGTACTTC. Protein: CASSGDNLGSYEQYF.

This clonotype appeared once. This chain uses TRBV6-4 with TRBJ2-1; 11 bases are shared with TRBD2. The CDR3 runs 15 residues. Germline trimming cut 5 bases from V and 8 bases from J; bases unmatched to any gene: 8. The germline CDR1 and CDR2 sequences are MRHNA and SNTAGT. CDR3 DNA: TGTGCCAGCAGTAAACTAGCGGGAGAAGTTCATGAGCAGTTCTTC. This sequence encodes CASSKLAGEVHEQFF.

This clonotype showed up just a few times. The CDR3 loop is CASSFTSDAYGYTF. CDR3 coding DNA: TGTGCCAGCAGCTTCACCTCAGATGCCTATGGCTACACCTTC. This chain joins TRBV7-8 and TRBJ1-2, with D uncertain. The length of the CDR3 is 14 residues. Per germline, CDR1 SGHVS and CDR2 FQNEAQ. Trimming left V 3 bases short and J 4 bases short, with 12 bases between.

CDR3 DNA: TGTGCCAGCAGCCAAAATTTAGACGAGCAGTACTTC. This encodes CASSQNLDEQYF. The rearrangement joins TRBV3-1 to TRBJ2-7; D not certain. Germline V gives CDR1 LGHDT, CDR2 YNNKEL (reference sequence). The V gene lost 2 bases and the J gene lost 5 bases, with 7 bases spanning the gap. The CDR3 length is 12 residues.

As concerns this clonotype: A read error may account for a junction end that differs from germline. J is TRBJ2-3 and V is TRBV5-6; D may be TRBD1 (7 bases). This CDR3 spans 11 amino acids. Germline V CDR1 and CDR2: SGHDT, YYEEEE. The CDR3 DNA reads as TGTGCCGGCAGTTTGACAGGGAGGACGCATTTT. This codes for CAGSLTGRTHF. The whole variable domain, filled in from reference TRBV5-6 and TRBJ2-3, reads DAGVTQSPTHLIKTRGQQVTLRCSPKSGHDTVSWYQQALGQGPQFIFQYYEEEERQRGNFPDRFSGHQFPNYSSELNVNALLLGDSALYLCAGSLTGRTHFGPGTRLTVL.

The V gene is TRBV6-1, the J gene TRBJ2-7, with unresolved D. The germline V gene encodes CDR1 MNHNS and CDR2 SASEGT. Trimming cost V 4 bases and J 0 bases, with 13 bases left between them. This CDR3 region has 15 residues. CDR3 DNA sequence: TGTGCCAGCAGTGCCCCCGGCCGCGGCTCCTACGAGCAGTACTTC. Its translation is CASSAPGRGSYEQYF.

The rearrangement uses TRBV10-3 and TRBJ2-7; D may be TRBD2 (6 bases). V was shortened by 2 bases and J by 0 bases, with 11 bases between the two germline ends. The CDR3 totals 15 residues. CDR1 ENHRY and CDR2 SYGVKD come from the germline V gene. This chain's CDR3 is CAISEPQRASYEQYF. CDR3 bases: TGTGCCATCAGTGAGCCCCAGCGGGCCTCCTACGAGCAGTACTTC.

The chain has TRBV6-1 and TRBJ2-7; the D call may be TRBD1 or TRBD2 (5 bases each). The germline gives CDR1 MNHNS, CDR2 SASEGT. Trimming shortened V by 3 bases and J by 4 bases, and 16 bases separated the two germline ends. This CDR3 is 15 amino acids long. CDR3: CASSESTGTGYEQYF. CDR3 sequence (DNA): TGTGCCAGCAGTGAGTCTACCGGGACGGGTTACGAGCAGTACTTC.

This clonotype was seen a handful of times. This rearrangement joins TRBV9 to TRBJ2-7; D is uncertain. The CDR3 is made up of 13 amino acids. Trimming took off 0 bases at V and 5 bases at J, with 9 bases between the two ends. CDR1 and CDR2 from the germline V gene are SGDLS and YYNGEE. The DNA for the CDR3 is TGTGCCAGCAGCGTAGAATCGGGCGACGAGCAGTACTTC. Translation: CASSVESGDEQYF.

On this clonotype itself: A much larger clone is a single base away; this may be a read error. The chain couples TRBV12-3 or TRBV12-4 to TRBJ2-1; the match to TRBD1 covers 9 bases. With V trimmed by 5 bases and J by 4 bases, 6 bases remained unmatched. There are 15 residues in the CDR3. The CDR3 spells CASSPQGQGYNEQFF. DNA of the CDR3: TGTGCCAGCAGTCCCCAGGGACAGGGATACAATGAGCAGTTCTTC.

The chain uses TRBV4-1 and TRBJ2-7, with TRBD1 matching over 7 bases. The CDR3 contains 15 residues. CDR1 and CDR2 from the germline V gene are MGHRA and YSYEKL. The J segment lost 6 bases and the V segment lost 5 bases, leaving 13 bases of the junction unmatched. DNA for the CDR3: TGCGCCAGCAGCTCTCGTCCCAGCTGGACAGGCGAGCAGTACTTC. Its protein product is CASSSRPSWTGEQYF.

Many counts were recorded for this clonotype. The chain combines TRBV20-1 with TRBJ2-1, with D perhaps being TRBD1 or TRBD2 (5 bases each). The V end was cut by 1 base, the J end by 4 bases, with 11 bases between. CDR1 and CDR2 from the germline V gene are DFQATT and SNEGSKA (reference sequence). CDR3 length: 14 amino acids. The CDR3 spells CSARGRGGYNEQFF. The CDR3 DNA sequence: TGCAGTGCTAGAGGACGGGGCGGTTACAATGAGCAGTTCTTC.

This chain links TRBV6-5 with TRBJ2-7; 8 bases are a match to TRBD1. V was clipped by 5 bases and J by 6 bases; unmatched bases: 3. CDR1 and CDR2 (germline): MNHEY, SVGAGI. This CDR3 has 12 residues. CDR3 loop: CASSQDRVEQYF. DNA of the CDR3: TGTGCCAGCAGTCAGGACAGGGTCGAGCAGTACTTC.

The rearrangement joins TRBV6-1 to TRBJ2-5; 9 positions agree with TRBD2. The V segment lost 11 bases and the J segment 3 bases; nucleotides outside the gene matches: 19. Germline-derived CDR1 and CDR2 are MNHNS and SASEGT. The CDR3 length is 17 residues. The CDR3 reads CAEPSGAAGGPKETQYF. CDR3 coding DNA: TGTGCCGAGCCGTCGGGGGCGGCGGGAGGGCCTAAAGAGACCCAGTACTTC.

The table lists this clonotype with a few counts. V usage is TRBV19 and J usage is TRBJ2-1; weak D call: TRBD2 (6 bases). The germline V gene encodes CDR1 LNHDA and CDR2 SQIVND (reference sequence). The CDR3 covers 15 residues. Deletions cut 2 bases from V and 1 base from J, with 9 bases between. Here the CDR3 reads CASSILALSYNEQFF. Written as DNA, the CDR3 is TGTGCCAGTAGTATACTAGCGCTGTCCTACAATGAGCAGTTCTTC. The complete variable domain, with remaining parts taken from reference TRBV19 and TRBJ2-1, reads DGGITQSPKYLFRKEGQNVTLSCEQNLNHDAMYWYRQDPGQGLRLIYYSQIVNDFQKGDIAEGYSVSREKKESFPLTVTSAQKNPTAFYLCASSILALSYNEQFFGPGTRLTVL.

The CDR3 coding sequence is TGCGCCAGCAGCCAACGAAGTTCCTACAATGAGCAGTTCTTC. Translated: CASSQRSSYNEQFF. This rearrangement joins TRBV5-1 to TRBJ2-1, with D hard to call. Germline loops: CDR1 SGHRS, CDR2 YFSETQ. Trimming pared 4 bases from V and 1 base from J, leaving 9 bases between. The CDR3 loop spans 14 amino acids.